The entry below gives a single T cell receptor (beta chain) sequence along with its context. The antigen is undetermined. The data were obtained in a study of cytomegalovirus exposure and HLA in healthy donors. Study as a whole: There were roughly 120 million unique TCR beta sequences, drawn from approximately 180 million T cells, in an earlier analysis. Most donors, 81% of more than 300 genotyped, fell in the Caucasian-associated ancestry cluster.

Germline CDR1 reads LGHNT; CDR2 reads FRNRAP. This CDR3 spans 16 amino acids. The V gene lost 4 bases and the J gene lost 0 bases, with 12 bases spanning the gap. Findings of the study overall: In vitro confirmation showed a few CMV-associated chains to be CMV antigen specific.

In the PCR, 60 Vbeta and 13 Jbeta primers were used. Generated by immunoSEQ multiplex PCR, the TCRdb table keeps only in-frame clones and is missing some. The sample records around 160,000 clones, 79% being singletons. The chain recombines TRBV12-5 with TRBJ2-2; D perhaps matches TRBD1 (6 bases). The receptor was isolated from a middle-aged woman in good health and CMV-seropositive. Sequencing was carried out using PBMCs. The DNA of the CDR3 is TGTGCTAGTGGTTCCTGGGACATCGCGAACACCGGGGAGCTGTTTTTT. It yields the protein CASGSWDIANTGELFF.